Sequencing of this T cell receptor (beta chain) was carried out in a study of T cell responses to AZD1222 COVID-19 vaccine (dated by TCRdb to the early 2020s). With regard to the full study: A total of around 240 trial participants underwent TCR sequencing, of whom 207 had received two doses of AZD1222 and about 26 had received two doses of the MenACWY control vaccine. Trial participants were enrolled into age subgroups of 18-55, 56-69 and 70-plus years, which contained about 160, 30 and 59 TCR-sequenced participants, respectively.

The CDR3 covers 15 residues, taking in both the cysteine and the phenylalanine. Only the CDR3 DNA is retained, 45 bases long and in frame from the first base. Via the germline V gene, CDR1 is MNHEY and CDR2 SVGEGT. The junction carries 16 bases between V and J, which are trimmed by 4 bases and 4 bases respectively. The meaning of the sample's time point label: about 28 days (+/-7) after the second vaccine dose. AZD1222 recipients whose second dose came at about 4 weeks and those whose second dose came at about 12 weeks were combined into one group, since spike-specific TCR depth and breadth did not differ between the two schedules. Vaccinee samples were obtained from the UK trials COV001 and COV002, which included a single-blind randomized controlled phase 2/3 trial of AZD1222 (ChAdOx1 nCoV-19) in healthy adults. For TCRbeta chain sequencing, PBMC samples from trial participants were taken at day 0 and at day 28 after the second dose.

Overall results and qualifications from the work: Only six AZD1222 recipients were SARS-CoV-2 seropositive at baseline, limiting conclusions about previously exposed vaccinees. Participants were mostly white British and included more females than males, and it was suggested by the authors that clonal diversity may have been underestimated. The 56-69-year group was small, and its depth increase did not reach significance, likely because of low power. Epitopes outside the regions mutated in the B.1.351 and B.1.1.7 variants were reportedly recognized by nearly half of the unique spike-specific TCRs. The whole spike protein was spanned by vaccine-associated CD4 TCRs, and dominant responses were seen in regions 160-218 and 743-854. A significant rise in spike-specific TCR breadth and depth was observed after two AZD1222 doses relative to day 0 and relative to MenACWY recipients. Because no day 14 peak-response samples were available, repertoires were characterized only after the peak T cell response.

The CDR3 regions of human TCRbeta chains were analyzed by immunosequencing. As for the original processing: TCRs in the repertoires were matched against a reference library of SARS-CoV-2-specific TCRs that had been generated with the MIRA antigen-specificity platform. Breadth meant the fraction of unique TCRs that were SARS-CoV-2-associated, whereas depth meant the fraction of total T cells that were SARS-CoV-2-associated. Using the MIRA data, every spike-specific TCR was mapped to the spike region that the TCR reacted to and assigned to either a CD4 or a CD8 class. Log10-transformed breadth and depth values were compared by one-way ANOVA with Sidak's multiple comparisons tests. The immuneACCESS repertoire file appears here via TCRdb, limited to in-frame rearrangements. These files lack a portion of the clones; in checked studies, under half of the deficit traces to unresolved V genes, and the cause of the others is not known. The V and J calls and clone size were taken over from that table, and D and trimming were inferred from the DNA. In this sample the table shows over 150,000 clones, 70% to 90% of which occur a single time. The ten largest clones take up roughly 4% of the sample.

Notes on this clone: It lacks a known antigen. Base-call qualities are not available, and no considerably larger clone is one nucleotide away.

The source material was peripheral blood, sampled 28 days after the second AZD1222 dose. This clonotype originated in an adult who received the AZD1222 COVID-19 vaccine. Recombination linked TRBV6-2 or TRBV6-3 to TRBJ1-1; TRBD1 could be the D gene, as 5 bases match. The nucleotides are TGTGCCAGCAGTTGGGCAGGGCCTTATAGCACTGAAGCTTTCTTT. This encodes CASSWAGPYSTEAFF.